This TCR beta chain came from a study of cytomegalovirus exposure and HLA in healthy donors. The study, taken as a whole, reports: Most likely, a cluster of highly shared sequence variants arose as a sequencing artifact. A later look showed TCR association rates differing by HLA locus, highest for DRB1 and lowest for HLA-C. Overall, about 160 TCR beta chains were annotated as cytomegalovirus-associated. Follow-up analysis seemed to connect common viral pathogens with several of the most significant clusters identified.

The CDR3 totals 15 residues. Germline assignment: CDR1 MNHNY and CDR2 SVGAGI (reference sequence). V dropped 7 bases and J dropped 6; count of bases not matched to a gene: 10. The PCR used 60 Vbeta and 13 Jbeta primers. Only in-frame clones appear in the TCRdb table, and some are missing; sequencing was by immunoSEQ multiplex PCR. The repertoire has 150,000 to 200,000 clones, 75% to 80% of them found once; the top ten carry 0.98%. On this clone: Its antigen remains unidentified.

What was sequenced was PBMCs. The source is a woman aged 50 to 65 in good health and CMV-seropositive. The V call is TRBV6-6, the J call TRBJ2-1; 9 positions match TRBD2. In DNA form, the CDR3 reads TGTGCCAGCACCAATCGGGTAGCGGGGGCCAATGAGCAGTTCTTC. Amino acid sequence: CASTNRVAGANEQFF.